These 18 T cell receptor beta chains were all obtained from the same sample, sequenced in a study of cytomegalovirus exposure and HLA in healthy donors. Primers included in the PCR were 60 Vbeta and 13 Jbeta primers. The assay was immunoSEQ multiplex PCR, and TCRdb's table has in-frame clones only and misses some. The sample consists of hundreds of thousands of clones, approximately 82% of them appearing once. Sequenced: PBMCs. Receptors were obtained from a woman between 40 and 50 years old in good health and CMV-seronegative.

This sequence joins TRBV9 and TRBJ1-1, with D maybe TRBD1 (6 bases). Germline V CDR1 and CDR2: SGDLS, YYNGEE. The CDR3 spans 13 residues. The V end was cut by 3 bases, the J end by 5 bases, with 11 bases between. The CDR3 spells CASSGQTGTEAFF. CDR3 bases: TGTGCCAGCAGCGGGCAGACAGGAACTGAAGCTTTCTTT. Using reference TRBV9 and TRBJ1-1 for the parts outside the CDR3, the full variable domain is DSGVTQTPKHLITATGQRVTLRCSPRSGDLSVYWYQQSLDQGLQFLIQYYNGEERAKGNILERFSAQQFPDLHSELNLSSLELGDSALYFCASSGQTGTEAFFGQGTRLTVV.

The chain couples TRBV19 to TRBJ1-1; D gene unclear. V was cut by 4 bases and J by 1 base, with 7 bases left in between. The CDR3 is 13 amino acids. The germline gives CDR1 LNHDA, CDR2 SQIVND (reference sequence). The CDR3 DNA reads TGTGCCAGTAGTAGGCGGGGGAACACTGAAGCTTTCTTT. Translating it yields CASSRRGNTEAFF.

The chain joins TRBV28 to TRBJ2-1; D remains unclear. The V gene lost 2 bases and the J gene lost 10 bases, with 6 bases spanning the gap. The CDR3 runs 11 residues. The germline CDR1 and CDR2 sequences are MDHEN and SYDVKM. The CDR3 DNA sequence: TGTGCCAGCAGTTTAGCCAGGGAGCAGTTCTTC. It encodes CASSLAREQFF. The full variable domain, its missing parts supplied by reference TRBV28 and TRBJ2-1, is DVKVTQSSRYLVKRTGEKVFLECVQDMDHENMFWYRQDPGLGLRLIYFSYDVKMKEKGDIPEGYSVSREKKERFSLILESASTNQTSMYLCASSLAREQFFGPGTRLTVL.

The rearrangement links TRBV11-1 to TRBJ2-2; 8 bases map to TRBD2. J gave up 1 base and V 4 bases, and 5 bases lay outside the gene matches. The germline CDR1 and CDR2 sequences are SGHAT and FQDESV (reference sequence). The CDR3 totals 16 residues. The chain's CDR3 is CASSSGGTLNTGELFF. Here the CDR3 DNA reads TGTGCCAGCAGCTCGGGGGGGACCCTGAACACCGGGGAGCTGTTTTTT.

The chain recombines TRBV7-3 with TRBJ2-2; 7 positions match TRBD1. Losses at the gene ends were 5 bases for V and 4 bases for J; bases not matched to a gene: 13. The germline CDR1 and CDR2 sequences are SGHTA and FQGTGA. The CDR3 totals 17 residues. CDR3 DNA: TGTGCCAGCAGCCCAGTAGGGACAGCACGGGGCACCGGGGAGCTGTTTTTT. Protein product: CASSPVGTARGTGELFF. The variable domain in full, completed from reference TRBV7-3 and TRBJ2-2, reads GAGVSQTPSNKVTEKGKYVELRCDPISGHTALYWYRQSLGQGPEFLIYFQGTGAADDSGLPNDRFFAVRPEGSVSTLKIQRTERGDSAVYLCASSPVGTARGTGELFFGEGSRLTVL.

The V gene is TRBV2, the J gene TRBJ2-3; TRBD2 matches 12 bases. The germline V gene has CDR1 SNHLY and CDR2 FYNNEI. V lost 5 bases, J lost 2 bases, and 8 bases stayed unmatched. CDR3 size: 17 residues. The CDR3 sequence: CASSPLRLAGDTDTQYF. In nucleotides, the CDR3 is TGTGCCAGCAGTCCCTTAAGACTAGCGGGGGACACAGATACGCAGTATTTT.

The chain has TRBV5-1 and TRBJ2-5, with D possibly matching TRBD2 (5 bases). The CDR3 is 14 residues long. V was clipped by 4 bases and J by 5 bases, with 15 bases between them. Germline values: CDR1 SGHRS, CDR2 YFSETQ. Here the CDR3 DNA reads TGCGCCAGCAGCAGCGTTGCTAGCCCGGAGACCCAGTACTTC. Translating it yields CASSSVASPETQYF.

This chain uses TRBV5-1 with TRBJ1-1; 10 bases are a match to TRBD1. Trimming at V came to 0 bases and at J to 0 bases, leaving 5 bases not matched to a gene. In germline, CDR1 is SGHRS, CDR2 YFSETQ. The CDR3 covers 17 residues. The DNA of the CDR3 is TGCGCCAGCAGCTTGGGGGGACAGGGGTACATGAACACTGAAGCTTTCTTT. It specifies CASSLGGQGYMNTEAFF.

This clone was observed a few times. The V and J genes are TRBV7-2 and TRBJ1-4; TRBD1 agrees at 9 bases. The CDR3 loop spans 17 amino acids. Germline V lookup: CDR1 SGHTA, CDR2 FQGNSA. The J segment lost 0 bases and the V segment lost 4 bases, leaving 6 bases of the junction unmatched. In nucleotides, the CDR3 is TGTGCCAGCAGCTACCGGGACAGGGATTCAACTAATGAAAAACTGTTTTTT. The encoded protein is CASSYRDRDSTNEKLFF.

This chain joins TRBV5-4 and TRBJ1-2; no clear D gene. V shed 0 bases and J shed 5 bases, with 5 bases lying between them. The CDR3 covers 12 residues. From germline, CDR1 is SGHNT and CDR2 YYREEE (reference sequence). The CDR3 spells CASSLAQYGYTF. In nucleotides, the CDR3 is TGTGCCAGCAGCTTGGCACAATATGGCTACACCTTC.

To note about this clone: Within the sample, other DNA sequences also encode this same CDR3. This rearrangement joins TRBV2 to TRBJ1-1; 10 nucleotides agree with TRBD1. Looked up from germline, CDR1 is SNHLY and CDR2 is FYNNEI. The CDR3 contains 13 residues. V shed 7 bases, J shed 4 bases, and the junction held 3 bases outside the gene matches. CDR3 residues: CASTGQGGTEAFF. The CDR3 DNA is TGTGCCAGCACCGGACAGGGGGGCACTGAAGCTTTCTTT.

Here the CDR3 DNA reads TGTGCCAGCAGCGAGACAGGGAGGTATGGCTACACCTTC. Translated, it gives CASSETGRYGYTF. V and J are TRBV7-2 and TRBJ1-2; 7 bases line up with TRBD1. The germline gives CDR1 SGHTA, CDR2 FQGNSA. This CDR3 is 13 amino acids long. With 5 bases clipped from V and 5 bases from J, the junction kept 5 bases outside the gene matches. Variable domain in full (rest from reference TRBV7-2 and TRBJ1-2): GAGVSQSPSNKVTEKGKDVELRCDPISGHTALYWYRQSLGQGLEFLIYFQGNSAPDKSGLPSDRFSAERTGGSVSTLTIQRTQQEDSAVYLCASSETGRYGYTFGSGTRLTVV.

This chain joins TRBV7-6 and TRBJ2-6; D is possibly TRBD1 (5 bases). The V gene's germline CDR1 is SGHVS and CDR2 FNYEAQ. V lost 5 bases to trimming and J lost 0 bases, with 26 bases between them. CDR3 length equals 21 residues. The DNA for the CDR3 is TGTGCCAGCAGCCTGATTGGGGCGTCGGGCAGGGTAGCCTCTGGGGCCAACGTCCTGACTTTC. Encoded protein: CASSLIGASGRVASGANVLTF.

This chain joins TRBV18 and TRBJ1-4; perhaps TRBD1 as D (6 bases). The germline CDR1 and CDR2 sequences are KGHSH and LQKENI. The CDR3 loop spans 16 amino acids. V was pared by 2 bases and J by 8 bases, with 18 bases between. CDR3 nucleotides: TGTGCCAGCTCACCAAATCAGGGACAAGGTCACGAAAAACTGTTTTTT. It translates to CASSPNQGQGHEKLFF.

This chain connects TRBV7-8 to TRBJ1-2, with D unresolved. The CDR3 loop spans 13 amino acids. In germline, CDR1 is SGHVS, CDR2 FQNEAQ. V gave up 3 bases and J gave up 6 bases, with 11 bases separating them. The CDR3 nucleotides are TGTGCCAGCAGCTTCCTCCTAGCCCATGGCTACACCTTC. This encodes CASSFLLAHGYTF.

The chain employs TRBV15 and TRBJ1-4; a possible D gene is TRBD1 (5 bases). The CDR3 runs to 16 residues. Trimming cost V 0 bases and J 0 bases, with 8 bases left between them. Germline CDR1 and CDR2: LNHNV and YYDKDF (reference sequence). The CDR3, as DNA: TGTGCCACCAGCAGAGAGGGGGGAACAACTAATGAAAAACTGTTTTTT. Its protein product is CATSREGGTTNEKLFF. Full variable domain (missing parts from reference TRBV15 and TRBJ1-4): DAMVIQNPRYQVTQFGKPVTLSCSQTLNHNVMYWYQQKSSQAPKLLFHYYDKDFNNEADTPDNFQSRRPNTSFCFLDIRSPGLGDTAMYLCATSREGGTTNEKLFFGSGTQLSVL.

V usage is TRBV7-2 and J usage is TRBJ1-4, with 9 bases fitting TRBD1. With V trimmed by 5 bases and J by 8 bases, 6 bases remained unmatched. The germline V gene encodes CDR1 SGHTA and CDR2 FQGNSA. The CDR3 has 14 amino acids. CDR3 sequence reads: CASSAGTGREKLFF. CDR3 nucleotide sequence: TGTGCCAGCAGCGCAGGGACAGGGAGAGAAAAACTGTTTTTT.

The gene calls are TRBV5-1 and TRBJ2-3; TRBD1 aligns across 7 bases. CDR3 length equals 17 residues. The junction had 9 bases not matched to a gene; V was cut back by 2 bases and J by 0 bases. Per the germline V gene, CDR1 is SGHRS and CDR2 is YFSETQ. Here the CDR3 DNA reads TGCGCCAGCAGCTTAGGCTTCCACAGGGGCAGCACAGATACGCAGTATTTT. This encodes CASSLGFHRGSTDTQYF.